Shown below are 14 T cell receptor beta chains from a single sample sequenced in a study of early T cells in non-severe SARS-CoV-2 infection (dated by TCRdb to about 2021). Receptor libraries were prepared by 5' RACE. For sequencing, a NextSeq 500 was employed. The raw public reads went through TCRdb reprocessing: fastp at Q25, MiXCR clone calling, in-frame beta chains kept. Rows matching on CDR3 protein sequence are summarized as one entry with the most common DNA and genes. This sample comprises roughly 40,000 distinct CDR3 sequences, approximately 6.1% of them detected only once. Roughly 4.4% of the sample goes to the ten largest clones. The sequenced sample consisted of whole blood. All receptors derive from an adult who was a healthcare worker with PCR-confirmed SARS-CoV-2 infection or an uninfected control (not recorded which).

This clonotype was found many times. The CDR3 loop is CSPVLDGLPWETQYF. CDR3 in DNA: TGCAGCCCGGTTTTGGACGGACTTCCCTGGGAGACCCAGTACTTC. This chain uses TRBV29-1 with TRBJ2-5, with a weak D call TRBD2 (5 bases). The CDR3 has 15 residues. Germline lookup yields CDR1 SQVTM and CDR2 ANQGSEA. Trimming took off 8 bases at V and 5 bases at J, with 24 bases between the two ends.

In its sample, this clonotype ranks as medium-sized (0.01 to 0.1%). This chain uses TRBV4-2 with TRBJ2-7; 7 bases fit TRBD1. The CDR3 totals 14 residues. J lost 2 bases, V lost 4 bases, and 5 bases had no gene match. CDR1 is LGHNA and CDR2 is YNFKEQ in the germline V gene. CDR3 sequence reads: CASSPRQGTYEQYF. In DNA, the CDR3 is TGTGCCAGCAGCCCACGACAGGGCACCTACGAGCAGTACTTC.

This clonotype was seen repeatedly, ten times or more. The chain joins TRBV19 to TRBJ1-2; TRBD1 is a possible D gene (6 bases). Germline CDR1 and CDR2: LNHDA and SQIVND (reference sequence). The V and J ends lost 5 bases and 4 bases respectively, with 11 bases between them. CDR3 length: 13 amino acids. CDR3 loop: CASSLTGTYGYTF. The CDR3 DNA follows: TGTGCCAGTAGTCTCACAGGGACCTATGGCTACACCTTC.

This clonotype was seen a few times. The chain has TRBV30 and TRBJ1-3; no definite D call. CDR3 length equals 14 residues. V was cut by 2 bases and J by 3 bases, with 11 bases left in between. Germline V gene lookup returns CDR1 GTSNPN and CDR2 SVGIG (reference sequence). CDR3 region: CAWSPTNLGNTIYF. As DNA, the CDR3 is TGTGCCTGGAGTCCGACGAACCTTGGAAACACCATATATTTT.

This clonotype occurred many times. The V call is TRBV27, the J call TRBJ1-4; no firm D call. Trimming took 4 bases from V and 4 from J, leaving 4 bases between them. From germline, CDR1 is MNHEY and CDR2 SMNVEV (reference sequence). This CDR3 region has 12 residues. The CDR3 reads CASSYGNEKLFF. CDR3 nucleotide sequence: TGTGCCAGCAGTTACGGTAATGAAAAACTGTTTTTT.

This clonotype turned up a few times. This chain joins TRBV7-2 and TRBJ1-6, with D tentatively TRBD1 (6 bases). The germline gives CDR1 SGHTA, CDR2 FQGNSA. The CDR3 spans 15 residues. V lost 3 bases and J lost 8, with 14 bases in between. CDR3 sequence reads: CASSLRGQGDSPLHF. CDR3 DNA sequence: TGTGCCAGCAGCTTGCGGGGGCAGGGAGATTCACCCCTCCACTTT.

This clonotype showed up many times. This chain connects TRBV27 to TRBJ2-5; perhaps TRBD1 as D (6 bases). CDR1 is MNHEY and CDR2 is SMNVEV in the germline V gene (reference sequence). The CDR3 consists of 15 residues. The germline V and J ends were trimmed by 7 bases and 4 bases, with 19 bases remaining between them. CDR3 in amino acids: CASKDSDNVGETQYF. CDR3 nucleotide sequence: TGTGCCAGCAAGGACAGTGACAATGTCGGAGAGACCCAGTACTTC.

This clonotype has at least ten counts. This chain links TRBV20-1 with TRBJ2-5; D is uncertain. V lost 3 bases and J lost 2, with 4 bases in between. Germline values: CDR1 DFQATT, CDR2 SNEGSKA (reference sequence). The CDR3 length is 11 residues. CDR3 sequence: CSASAQETQYF. The CDR3 DNA reads TGCAGTGCTAGCGCACAAGAGACCCAGTACTTC.

This clonotype is medium-sized in the sample. The gene calls are TRBV11-2 and TRBJ2-7; tentatively, D is TRBD1 (5 bases). Germline CDR1 and CDR2: SGHAT and FQNNGV. The CDR3 length is 14 residues. The ends were cut back, 1 base at V and 6 bases at J, with 13 bases in the middle. The CDR3 here is CASSLGEAQGEQYF. The CDR3 DNA sequence: TGTGCCAGCAGCTTAGGAGAGGCCCAGGGCGAGCAGTACTTC.

At least ten counts were recorded for this clonotype. V is TRBV6-6 and J is TRBJ1-6; D possibly corresponds to TRBD1 (5 bases). The V end was cut by 6 bases, the J end by 10 bases, with 10 bases between. Looked up from germline, CDR1 is MNHNY and CDR2 is SVGAGI (reference sequence). The CDR3 has 12 amino acids. The CDR3 nucleotides read TGTGCCAGCAGAGGAGGGGAATCACCCCTCCACTTT. Translated: CASRGGESPLHF.

This clonotype was found many times. This rearrangement joins TRBV15 to TRBJ1-6; D is perhaps TRBD1 (5 bases). Between the trimmed V and J ends, which lost 1 base and 7 bases, there was a span of 8 bases. Germline V gene sequence: CDR1 LNHNV, CDR2 YYDKDF (reference sequence). The CDR3 sequence is 14 residues long. In DNA, the CDR3 is TGTGCCACCAGCAGAGGGGCAGGGAATTCACCCCTCCACTTT. Protein sequence: CATSRGAGNSPLHF.

This clonotype has a handful of counts. V and J are TRBV5-4 and TRBJ2-1; the match to TRBD2 covers 7 bases. V lost 4 bases to trimming and J lost 2 bases; unmatched junction nucleotides: 6. In germline, CDR1 is SGHNT, CDR2 YYREEE (reference sequence). The CDR3 contains 15 residues. CDR3 sequence (DNA): TGTGCCAGCAGCCCGCCCCGGGGGGCCTACAATGAGCAGTTCTTC. Translation gives CASSPPRGAYNEQFF.

The chain combines TRBV28 with TRBJ2-1; 11 positions match TRBD2. V was pared by 5 bases and J by 7 bases, with 16 bases of the junction left unmatched. CDR3 size: 18 residues. Per the germline V gene, CDR1 is MDHEN and CDR2 is SYDVKM. The CDR3 here is CASSPLGLADPQGNEQFF. The CDR3 DNA reads TGTGCCAGCAGTCCCCTGGGACTAGCGGATCCGCAGGGGAATGAGCAGTTCTTC.

Many counts were recorded for this clonotype. The chain is built from TRBV9 and TRBJ1-4; D is ambiguous. The CDR3 consists of 15 residues. CDR1 is SGDLS and CDR2 is YYNGEE in the germline V gene. V gave up 1 base and J gave up 8 bases, with 15 bases separating them. The CDR3 region has the DNA TGTGCCAGCAGCGTAACTCCCACGCAATTGGAAAAACTGTTTTTT. It translates to CASSVTPTQLEKLFF.